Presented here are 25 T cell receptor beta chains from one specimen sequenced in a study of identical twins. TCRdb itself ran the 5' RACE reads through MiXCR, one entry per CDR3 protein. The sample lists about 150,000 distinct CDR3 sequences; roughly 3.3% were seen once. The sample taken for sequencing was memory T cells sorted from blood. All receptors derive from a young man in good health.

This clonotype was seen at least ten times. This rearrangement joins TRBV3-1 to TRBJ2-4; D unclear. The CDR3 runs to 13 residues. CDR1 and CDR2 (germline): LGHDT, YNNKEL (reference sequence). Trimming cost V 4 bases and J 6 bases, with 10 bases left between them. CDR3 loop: CASSPNAGNIQYF. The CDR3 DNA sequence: TGTGCCAGCAGCCCGAATGCTGGAAACATTCAGTACTTC.

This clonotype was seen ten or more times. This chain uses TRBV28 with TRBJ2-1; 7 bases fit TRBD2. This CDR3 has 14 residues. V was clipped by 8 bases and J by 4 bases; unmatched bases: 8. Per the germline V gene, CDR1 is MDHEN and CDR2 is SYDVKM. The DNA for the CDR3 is TGTGCCAGCTACACCGGGACTAAATACAATGAGCAGTTCTTC. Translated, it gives CASYTGTKYNEQFF.

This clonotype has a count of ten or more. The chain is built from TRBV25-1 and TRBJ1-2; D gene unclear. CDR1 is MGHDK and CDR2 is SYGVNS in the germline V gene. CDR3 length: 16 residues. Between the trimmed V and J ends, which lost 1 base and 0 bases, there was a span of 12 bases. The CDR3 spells CASSESGRSSNYGYTF. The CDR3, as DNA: TGTGCCAGCAGTGAATCGGGCAGGTCCTCTAACTATGGCTACACCTTC.

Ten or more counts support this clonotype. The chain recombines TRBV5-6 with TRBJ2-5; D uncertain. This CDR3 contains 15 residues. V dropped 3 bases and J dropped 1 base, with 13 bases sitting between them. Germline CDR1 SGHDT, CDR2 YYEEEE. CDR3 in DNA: TGTGCCAGCAGCTCCCGCATTACTGTCCAAGAGACCCAGTACTTC. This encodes CASSSRITVQETQYF.

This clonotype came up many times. The CDR3: CASSDMDFYNEQFF. In DNA form, the CDR3 reads TGTGCCAGCAGTGACATGGACTTCTACAATGAGCAGTTCTTC. The J gene is TRBJ2-1, the V gene TRBV6-2 or TRBV6-3; tentative D call: TRBD2 (5 bases). Germline V CDR1 and CDR2: MNHEY, SVGEGT. The CDR3 sequence is 14 residues long. Trimming took 5 bases from V and 3 from J, leaving 11 bases between them.

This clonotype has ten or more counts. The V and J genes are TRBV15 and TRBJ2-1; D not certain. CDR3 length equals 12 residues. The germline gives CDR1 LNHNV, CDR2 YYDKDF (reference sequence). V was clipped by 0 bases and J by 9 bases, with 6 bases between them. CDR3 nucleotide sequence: TGTGCCACCAGCAGAGATGGGTTTGAGCAGTTCTTC. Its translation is CATSRDGFEQFF.

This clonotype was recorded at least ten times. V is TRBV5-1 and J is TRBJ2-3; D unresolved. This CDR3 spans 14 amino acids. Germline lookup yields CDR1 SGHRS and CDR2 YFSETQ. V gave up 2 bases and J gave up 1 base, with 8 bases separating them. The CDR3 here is CASSLTDGTDTQYF. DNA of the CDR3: TGCGCCAGCAGCTTAACCGATGGCACAGATACGCAGTATTTT.

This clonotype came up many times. The chain's CDR3 is CAWTSGRTDTQYF. CDR3 bases: TGTGCCTGGACTAGCGGGAGGACAGATACGCAGTATTTT. The V gene is TRBV30, the J gene TRBJ2-3; the match to TRBD2 covers 11 bases. V shed 4 bases, J shed 3 bases, and the junction held 0 bases outside the gene matches. This CDR3 comprises 13 residues. From germline, CDR1 is GTSNPN and CDR2 SVGIG (reference sequence).

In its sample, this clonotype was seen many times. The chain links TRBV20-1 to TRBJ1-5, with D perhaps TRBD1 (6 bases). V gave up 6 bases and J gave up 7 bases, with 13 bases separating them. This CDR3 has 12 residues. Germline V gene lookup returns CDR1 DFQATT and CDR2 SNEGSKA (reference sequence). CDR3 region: CSARGPTQPQHF. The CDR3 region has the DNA TGCAGTGCCCGGGGGCCGACCCAGCCCCAGCATTTT.

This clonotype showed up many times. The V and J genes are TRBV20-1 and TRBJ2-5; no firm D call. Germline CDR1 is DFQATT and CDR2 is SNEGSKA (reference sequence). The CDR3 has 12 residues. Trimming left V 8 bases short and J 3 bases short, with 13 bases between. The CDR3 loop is CSTERVKETQYF. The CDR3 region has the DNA TGCAGTACTGAACGGGTAAAAGAGACCCAGTACTTC.

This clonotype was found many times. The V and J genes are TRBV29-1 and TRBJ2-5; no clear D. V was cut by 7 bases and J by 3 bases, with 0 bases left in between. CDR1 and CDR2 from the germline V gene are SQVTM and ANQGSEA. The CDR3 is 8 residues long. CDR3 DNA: TGCAGCGAAGAGACCCAGTACTTC. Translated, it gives CSEETQYF. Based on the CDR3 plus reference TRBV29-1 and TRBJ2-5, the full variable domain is SAVISQKPSRDICQRGTSLTIQCQVDSQVTMMFWYRQQPGQSLTLIATANQGSEATYESGFVIDKFPISRPNLTFSTLTVSNMSPEDSSIYLCSEETQYFGPGTRLLVL.

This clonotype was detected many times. The CDR3 DNA reads TGTGCCAGCAGTTTACCAGCGGGAGGTTCAGATACGCAGTATTTT. This encodes CASSLPAGGSDTQYF. The chain combines TRBV27 with TRBJ2-3; TRBD2 matches 9 bases. Germline V CDR1 and CDR2: MNHEY, SMNVEV (reference sequence). CDR3 size: 15 residues. The J segment lost 4 bases and the V segment lost 2 bases, leaving 4 bases of the junction unmatched.

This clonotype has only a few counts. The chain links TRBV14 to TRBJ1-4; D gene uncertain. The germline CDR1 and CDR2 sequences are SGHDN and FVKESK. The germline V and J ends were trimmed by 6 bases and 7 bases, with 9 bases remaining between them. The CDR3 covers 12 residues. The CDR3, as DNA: TGTGCCAGCAGAGGGAGCGGTGAAAAACTGTTTTTT. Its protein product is CASRGSGEKLFF. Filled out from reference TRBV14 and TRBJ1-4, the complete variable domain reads EAGVTQFPSHSVIEKGQTVTLRCDPISGHDNLYWYRRVMGKEIKFLLHFVKESKQDESGMPNNRFLAERTGGTYSTLKVQPAELEDSGVYFCASRGSGEKLFFGSGTQLSVL.

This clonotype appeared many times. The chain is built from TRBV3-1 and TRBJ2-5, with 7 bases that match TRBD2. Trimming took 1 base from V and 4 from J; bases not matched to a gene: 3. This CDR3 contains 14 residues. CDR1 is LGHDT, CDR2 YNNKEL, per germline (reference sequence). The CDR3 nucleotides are TGTGCCAGCAGCCAAGGGGGGGGGGGAGAGACCCAGTACTTC. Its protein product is CASSQGGGGETQYF.

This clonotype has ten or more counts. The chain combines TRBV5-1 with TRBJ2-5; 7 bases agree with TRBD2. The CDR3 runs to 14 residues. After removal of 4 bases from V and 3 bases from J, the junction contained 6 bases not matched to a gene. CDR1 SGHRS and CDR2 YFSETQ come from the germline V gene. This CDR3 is CASSPGTTKETQYF. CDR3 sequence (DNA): TGCGCCAGCAGCCCCGGGACTACCAAAGAGACCCAGTACTTC.

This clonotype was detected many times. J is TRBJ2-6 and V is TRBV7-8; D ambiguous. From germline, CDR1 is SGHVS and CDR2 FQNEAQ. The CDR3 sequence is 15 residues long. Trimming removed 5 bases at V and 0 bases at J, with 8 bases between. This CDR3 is CASSRVFSGANVLTF. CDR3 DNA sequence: TGTGCCAGCAGCAGGGTTTTCTCTGGGGCCAACGTCCTGACTTTC.

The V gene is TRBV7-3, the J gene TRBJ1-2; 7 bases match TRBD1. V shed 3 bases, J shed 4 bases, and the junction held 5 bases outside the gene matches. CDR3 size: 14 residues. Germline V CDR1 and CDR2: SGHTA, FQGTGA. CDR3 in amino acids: CASSFSRDSYGYTF. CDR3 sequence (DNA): TGTGCCAGCAGCTTTTCTCGGGACAGCTATGGCTACACCTTC.

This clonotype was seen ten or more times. The CDR3 DNA reads TGTGCCAGCTCGGGCCCTAAAAACATTCAGTACTTC. It yields the protein CASSGPKNIQYF. The rearrangement joins TRBV19 to TRBJ2-4, with unresolved D. V lost 9 bases and J 4 bases, leaving 10 bases between the germline ends. The germline V gene has CDR1 LNHDA and CDR2 SQIVND (reference sequence). This CDR3 is 12 amino acids long.

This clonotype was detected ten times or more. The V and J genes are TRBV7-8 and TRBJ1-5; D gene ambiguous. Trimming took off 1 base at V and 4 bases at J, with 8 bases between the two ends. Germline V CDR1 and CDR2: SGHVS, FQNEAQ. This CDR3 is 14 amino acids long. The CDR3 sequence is CASSLGRTNQPQHF. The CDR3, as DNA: TGTGCCAGCAGCTTAGGCAGGACGAATCAGCCCCAGCATTTT.

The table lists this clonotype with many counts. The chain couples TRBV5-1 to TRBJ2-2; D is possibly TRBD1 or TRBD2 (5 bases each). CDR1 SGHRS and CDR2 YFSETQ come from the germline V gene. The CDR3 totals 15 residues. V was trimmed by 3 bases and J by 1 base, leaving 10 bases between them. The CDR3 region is CASSWDAGNTGELFF. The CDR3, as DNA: TGCGCCAGCAGCTGGGACGCTGGGAACACCGGGGAGCTGTTTTTT.

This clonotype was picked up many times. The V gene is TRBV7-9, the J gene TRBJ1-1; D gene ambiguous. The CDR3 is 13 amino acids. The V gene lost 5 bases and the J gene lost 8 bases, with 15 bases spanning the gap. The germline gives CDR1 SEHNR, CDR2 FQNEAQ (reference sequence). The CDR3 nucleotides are TGTGCCAGCAGCCATTCATCCGGGCACGAAGCTTTCTTT. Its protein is CASSHSSGHEAFF.

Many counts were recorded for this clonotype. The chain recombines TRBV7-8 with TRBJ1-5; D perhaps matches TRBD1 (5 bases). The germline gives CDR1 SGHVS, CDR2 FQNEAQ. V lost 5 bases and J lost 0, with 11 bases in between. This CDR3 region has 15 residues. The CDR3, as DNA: TGTGCCAGCAGCAGCGACAGATATAGCAATCAGCCCCAGCATTTT. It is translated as CASSSDRYSNQPQHF.

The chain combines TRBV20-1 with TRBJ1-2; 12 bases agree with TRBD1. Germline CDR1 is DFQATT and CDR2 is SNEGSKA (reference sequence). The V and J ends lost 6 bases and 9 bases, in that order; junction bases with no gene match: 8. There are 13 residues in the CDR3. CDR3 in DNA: TGCAGTGCCTCGGGACAGGGGGCGCGCAGCTACACCTTC. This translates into CSASGQGARSYTF.

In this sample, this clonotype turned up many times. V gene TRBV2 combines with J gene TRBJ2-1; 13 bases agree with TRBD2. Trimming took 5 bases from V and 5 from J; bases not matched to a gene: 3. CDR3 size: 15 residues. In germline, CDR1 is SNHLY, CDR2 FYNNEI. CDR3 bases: TGTGCCAGCAGTCCACTAGCGGGAGGGGACAATGAGCAGTTCTTC. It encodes CASSPLAGGDNEQFF. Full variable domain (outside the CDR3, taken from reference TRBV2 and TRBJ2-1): EPEVTQTPSHQVTQMGQEVILRCVPISNHLYFYWYRQILGQKVEFLVSFYNNEISEKSEIFDDQFSVERPDGSNFTLKIRSTKLEDSAMYFCASSPLAGGDNEQFFGPGTRLTVL.

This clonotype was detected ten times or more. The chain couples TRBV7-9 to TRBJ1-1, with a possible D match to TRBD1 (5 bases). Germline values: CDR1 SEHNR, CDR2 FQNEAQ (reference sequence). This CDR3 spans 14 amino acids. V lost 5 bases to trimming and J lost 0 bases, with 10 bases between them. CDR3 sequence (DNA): TGTGCCAGCAGCCTGGACACCTTGAACACTGAAGCTTTCTTT. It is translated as CASSLDTLNTEAFF.